Listed below are T cell receptor beta chains from one sample, sequenced in a study of blood T cells in healthy people across ages. TCRdb re-called the 5' RACE reads with MiXCR, one entry per CDR3 protein. The sample has approximately 830,000 distinct CDR3 sequences; around two thirds are singletons. Sequencing input: blood. These receptors originate from a man younger than 40 in good health. Both conserved end residues are part of each CDR3. A D gene is named only where the DNA matches it firmly. Expanded clones are given a class, and other clones once, few, many or no size at all.

D gene	clone size	V gene	J gene	CDR3 protein	CDR3 DNA
-	few	TRBV14	TRBJ1-2	CASSPMDYGYTF	TGTGCCAGCAGCCCCATGGACTATGGCTACACCTTC
-	-	TRBV7-3	TRBJ1-1	CASRQNGFTEAFF	TGTGCCAGCAGGCAAAACGGGTTCACTGAAGCTTTCTTT
-	-	TRBV28	TRBJ1-1	CASSFRSYGWNTEAFF	TGTGCCAGCAGTTTCCGCTCGTACGGTTGGAACACTGAAGCTTTCTTT
-	-	TRBV28	TRBJ2-3	CASSLRGAGTDTQYF	TGTGCCAGCAGTTTGCGGGGAGCGGGCACAGATACGCAGTATTTT
-	-	TRBV7-2	TRBJ1-2	CASSPGPGFYGYTF	TGTGCCAGCAGTCCAGGTCCAGGATTCTATGGCTACACCTTC
-	-	TRBV6-2/TRBV6-3	TRBJ1-5	CASSYGLGNQSQHF	TGTGCCAGCAGTTACGGGCTGGGGAATCAGTCCCAGCATTTT
TRBD1	-	TRBV4-2	TRBJ1-4	CASSQDSGGREKLFF	TGTGCCAGCAGCCAAGATTCAGGGGGCCGCGAAAAACTGTTTTTT
-	-	TRBV2	TRBJ1-2	CASSVGGLGYGYTF	TGTGCCAGCAGTGTGGGGGGACTTGGCTATGGCTACACCTTC
TRBD2	-	TRBV4-3	TRBJ2-1	CASSQEERGSSYNEQFF	TGCGCCAGCAGCCAAGAGGAGCGGGGGAGCTCCTACAATGAGCAGTTCTTC
-	-	TRBV6-5	TRBJ2-3	CASSPYYAQYF	TGTGCCAGCAGCCCGTATTACGCGCAGTATTTT
TRBD1	-	TRBV6-6	TRBJ2-3	CASIVTGGVNTQYF	TGTGCCAGCATCGTGACAGGGGGCGTCAATACGCAGTATTTT
-	-	TRBV5-4	TRBJ2-4	CASSLRGGKNIQYF	TGTGCCAGCAGCTTAAGGGGGGGCAAAAACATTCAGTACTTC
-	-	TRBV20-1	TRBJ2-1	CSASEWGGQGDPYNEQFF	TGCAGTGCTAGTGAGTGGGGGGGGCAGGGAGATCCGTACAATGAGCAGTTCTTC
-	many	TRBV7-2	TRBJ2-1	CASSSDPRGNEQFF	TGTGCCAGCAGCTCAGATCCCAGGGGAAATGAGCAGTTCTTC
-	many	TRBV18	TRBJ2-3	CASSPVQGDTQYF	TGTGCCAGCTCACCGGTACAAGGAGATACGCAGTATTTT
-	-	TRBV28	TRBJ2-5	CASSSRSGERAETQYF	TGTGCCAGCAGTTCAAGGTCCGGAGAGCGCGCAGAGACCCAGTACTTC
-	-	TRBV20-1	TRBJ1-5	CSARAEYSNQPQHF	TGCAGTGCTAGAGCCGAATATAGCAATCAGCCCCAGCATTTT
-	-	TRBV12-3/TRBV12-4	TRBJ2-3	CASRASATDTQYF	TGTGCCAGCAGGGCTAGCGCGACAGATACGCAGTATTTT
-	-	TRBV6-2/TRBV6-3	TRBJ1-4	CASSDSQGTERLFF	TGTGCCAGCAGTGACTCACAGGGAACCGAAAGACTGTTTTTT
TRBD1	-	TRBV6-5	TRBJ1-2	CASSYLTRQGGSYGYTF	TGTGCCAGCAGTTACTTGACCCGACAGGGCGGGAGCTATGGCTACACCTTC
-	-	TRBV15	TRBJ2-7	CATSRVLTGTQNEQYF	TGTGCCACCAGCAGAGTCCTTACAGGCACCCAAAACGAGCAGTACTTC
-	few	TRBV12-3/TRBV12-4	TRBJ2-3	CASSLLASTDTQYF	TGTGCCAGCAGTTTACTCGCCAGCACAGATACGCAGTATTTT
TRBD2	-	TRBV7-3	TRBJ2-3	CASSLSLAGSTQYF	TGTGCCAGCAGCTTAAGTCTAGCGGGATCTACGCAGTATTTT
-	-	TRBV4-3	TRBJ1-1	CASSQGRTTEAFF	TGCGCCAGCAGCCAAGGTAGGACCACTGAAGCTTTCTTT
TRBD1	-	TRBV5-1	TRBJ2-3	CASSRQGDADTQYF	TGCGCCAGCAGCCGACAGGGAGATGCAGATACGCAGTATTTT
TRBD1	-	TRBV7-2	TRBJ2-7	CASSLAGPGQVFYEQYF	TGTGCCAGCAGCTTAGCCGGACCGGGACAGGTGTTCTACGAGCAGTACTTC
-	many	TRBV6-2/TRBV6-3	TRBJ2-4	CASSYSTGAVKNIQYF	TGTGCCAGCAGTTACTCGACAGGCGCGGTCAAAAACATTCAGTACTTC
-	-	TRBV15	TRBJ2-7	CATSTKPNEQYF	TGTGCCACCAGCACTAAACCGAATGAGCAGTACTTC
TRBD2	-	TRBV7-9	TRBJ2-7	CASSLSGAASSYEQYF	TGTGCCAGCAGCCTTAGCGGGGCGGCGAGCTCCTACGAGCAGTACTTC
-	-	TRBV7-3	TRBJ2-6	CASSTHSGANVLTF	TGTGCCAGCAGCACCCATTCGGGGGCCAACGTCCTGACTTTC
TRBD2	few	TRBV2	TRBJ2-1	CASSTGLAGGFQGEQFF	TGTGCCAGCAGTACAGGACTAGCGGGGGGGTTTCAAGGTGAGCAGTTCTTC
-	once	TRBV7-2	TRBJ2-1	CASSSSAGRNEQFF	TGTGCCAGCAGCTCCTCGGCAGGGAGGAATGAGCAGTTCTTC
TRBD1	-	TRBV12-3/TRBV12-4	TRBJ2-3	CASSFGDRGFSDTQYF	TGTGCCAGCAGTTTCGGGGACAGGGGATTCTCCGATACGCAGTATTTT
-	-	TRBV9	TRBJ2-7	CASSVGLQPYEQYF	TGTGCCAGCAGCGTAGGGCTGCAACCCTACGAGCAGTACTTC
TRBD2	-	TRBV7-6	TRBJ2-1	CASSPRRGTLYNEQFF	TGTGCCAGCAGTCCACGGCGGGGGACGCTCTACAATGAGCAGTTCTTC
-	few	TRBV18	TRBJ2-7	CASSPPGRNGAYEQYF	TGTGCCAGCTCACCACCAGGCCGTAACGGCGCCTACGAGCAGTACTTC
-	-	TRBV30	TRBJ2-7	CAWSGFFGSGAIREQYF	TGTGCCTGGAGTGGCTTCTTCGGATCAGGGGCCATTAGGGAGCAGTACTTC
-	few	TRBV27	TRBJ1-2	CASSKRDGTNYGYTF	TGTGCCAGCAGTAAACGGGACGGAACGAACTATGGCTACACCTTC
-	-	TRBV12-3/TRBV12-4	TRBJ2-7	CASSLTTGERYEQYF	TGTGCCAGCAGTCTGACGACGGGGGAACGGTACGAGCAGTACTTC
TRBD1	few	TRBV7-2	TRBJ1-4	CASSLVGQVGKLFF	TGTGCCAGCAGCTTAGTAGGACAGGTTGGAAAACTGTTTTTT
-	-	TRBV7-3	TRBJ2-2	CASSLTTATGELFF	TGTGCCAGCAGCTTGACTACAGCCACCGGGGAGCTGTTTTTT
-	few	TRBV4-2	TRBJ2-1	CASSRTGRDNEQFF	TGTGCCAGCAGCCGTACGGGGCGCGACAATGAGCAGTTCTTC
-	-	TRBV9	TRBJ2-5	CACSVGWGAQETQYF	TGTGCCTGCAGCGTAGGATGGGGGGCCCAAGAGACCCAGTACTTC
TRBD2	-	TRBV9	TRBJ2-7	CASSVGGGQTYEQYF	TGTGCCAGCAGTGTCGGCGGGGGGCAGACCTACGAGCAGTACTTC
TRBD1	-	TRBV7-2	TRBJ1-1	CASSPRDRGIGVDTEAFF	TGTGCCAGCAGCCCACGGGACAGGGGGATTGGAGTAGACACTGAAGCTTTCTTT
-	few	TRBV6-2/TRBV6-3	TRBJ1-4	CASSSRPRGTRNEKLFF	TGTGCCAGCAGTTCACGCCCCCGTGGGACACGTAATGAAAAACTGTTTTTT
-	many	TRBV4-3	TRBJ2-4	CASSQDGRNLQYF	TGCGCCAGCAGCCAAGATGGGCGAAACCTTCAGTACTTC
-	once	TRBV10-3	TRBJ1-2	CAISSSTEGGRGGYTF	TGTGCCATCAGTTCTTCAACTGAGGGGGGGCGCGGTGGCTACACCTTC
-	few	TRBV11-2	TRBJ2-1	CASSPIDSGQQFF	TGTGCCAGTAGCCCAATCGATAGCGGTCAGCAGTTCTTC
-	-	TRBV20-1	TRBJ2-1	CSAPRDTHNEQFF	TGCAGTGCACCCCGGGACACACACAATGAGCAGTTCTTC
-	-	TRBV7-9	TRBJ2-1	CASSRPGGGNEQFF	TGTGCCAGCAGCAGACCTGGGGGCGGCAATGAGCAGTTCTTC
TRBD1	-	TRBV12-3/TRBV12-4	TRBJ1-2	CAGSEQGIDYGYTF	TGTGCCGGCAGCGAACAGGGGATTGATTATGGCTACACCTTC
-	-	TRBV2	TRBJ2-1	CASSESSLALPNEQFF	TGTGCCAGCAGTGAAAGCAGTCTAGCTCTCCCCAATGAGCAGTTCTTC
TRBD1	-	TRBV12-3/TRBV12-4	TRBJ1-4	CASSAGTGALNEKLFF	TGTGCCAGCAGTGCCGGGACAGGGGCGCTTAATGAAAAACTGTTTTTT
-	-	TRBV20-1	TRBJ2-6	CSARGRAKSSGANVLTF	TGCAGTGCTAGAGGCAGGGCTAAGTCCTCTGGGGCCAACGTCCTGACTTTC